Listed below are T cell receptor beta chains from one sample, sequenced in a study of OX40 agonist ivuxolimab in advanced cancers. Some clones are missing from TCRdb's copy, which holds only in-frame ones; the method was immunoSEQ multiplex PCR. The sample has 39,000 or so clones, 85% to 90% seen once; the top ten hold about 40%. This sample comprised CD4+ or CD8+ T cells sorted from blood, obtained in a trial of the OX40 agonist ivuxolimab. The source is an adult with an advanced solid tumor such as melanoma, head and neck, liver or kidney cancer. Both conserved end residues are part of each CDR3. The D gene is left open where the match is weak.

TRBV9	16	TRBD2	TRBJ2-5	CASSAGTSGSMETQYF	TGTGCCAGCAGCGCGGGGACTAGCGGGAGTATGGAGACCCAGTACTTC
TRBV5-4	17	.	TRBJ1-6	CASSWTGRGIANSPLHF	TGTGCCAGCAGCTGGACGGGACGGGGGATTGCAAATTCACCCCTCCACTTT
TRBV14	16	TRBD1	TRBJ2-7	CASSLPYGTGVYEQYF	TGTGCCAGCAGCCTCCCCTACGGGACAGGGGTCTACGAGCAGTACTTC
TRBV19	16	.	TRBJ2-7	CATQLGGRQGPYEQYF	TGTGCCACTCAGCTGGGGGGCAGGCAGGGGCCCTACGAGCAGTACTTC
TRBV28	14	.	TRBJ2-2	CASSPRGNTGELFF	TGTGCCAGCAGTCCCAGGGGTAACACCGGGGAGCTGTTTTTT
TRBV5-1	13	.	TRBJ1-2	CASREPALYGYTF	TGCGCCAGCAGGGAGCCGGCCCTCTATGGCTACACCTTC
TRBV10-3	14	TRBD2	TRBJ2-7	CAISIGERDYEQYF	TGTGCCATCTCGATCGGCGAGCGGGACTACGAGCAGTACTTC
TRBV19	15	.	TRBJ2-5	CASSMFMGGRETQYF	TGTGCCAGTAGTATGTTCATGGGGGGCCGGGAGACCCAGTACTTC
TRBV7-9	16	TRBD2	TRBJ2-7	CASSLGASGGAEEQYF	TGTGCCAGCAGCTTAGGGGCTAGCGGGGGGGCGGAGGAGCAGTACTTC
TRBV6-1	13	.	TRBJ1-4	CASSSIRIEKLFF	TGTGCCAGCAGTTCCATTCGGATTGAAAAACTGTTTTTT